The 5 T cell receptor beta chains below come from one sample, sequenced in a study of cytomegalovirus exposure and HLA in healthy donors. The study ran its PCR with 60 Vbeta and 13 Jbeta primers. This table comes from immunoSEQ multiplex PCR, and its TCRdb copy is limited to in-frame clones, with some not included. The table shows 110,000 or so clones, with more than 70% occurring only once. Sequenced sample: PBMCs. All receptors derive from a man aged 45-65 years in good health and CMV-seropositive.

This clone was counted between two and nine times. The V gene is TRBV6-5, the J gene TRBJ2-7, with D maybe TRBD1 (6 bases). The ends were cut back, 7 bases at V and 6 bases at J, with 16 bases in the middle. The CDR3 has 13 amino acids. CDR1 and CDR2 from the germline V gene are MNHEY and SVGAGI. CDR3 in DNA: TGTGCCAGCAACCCCCCAGGGGTAGGCGAGCAGTACTTC. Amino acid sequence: CASNPPGVGEQYF.

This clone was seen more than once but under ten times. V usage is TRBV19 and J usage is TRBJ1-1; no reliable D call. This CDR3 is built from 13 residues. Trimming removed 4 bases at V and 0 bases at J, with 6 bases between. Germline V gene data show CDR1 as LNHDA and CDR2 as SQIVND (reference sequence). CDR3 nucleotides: TGTGCCAGTAGTAAACGGGTGAACACTGAAGCTTTCTTT. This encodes CASSKRVNTEAFF.

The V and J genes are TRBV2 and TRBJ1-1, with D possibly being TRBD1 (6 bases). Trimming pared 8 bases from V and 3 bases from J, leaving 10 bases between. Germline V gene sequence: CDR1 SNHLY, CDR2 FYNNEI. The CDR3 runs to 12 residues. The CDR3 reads CASEGVDTEAFF. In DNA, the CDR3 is TGTGCCAGCGAGGGGGTTGACACTGAAGCTTTCTTT.

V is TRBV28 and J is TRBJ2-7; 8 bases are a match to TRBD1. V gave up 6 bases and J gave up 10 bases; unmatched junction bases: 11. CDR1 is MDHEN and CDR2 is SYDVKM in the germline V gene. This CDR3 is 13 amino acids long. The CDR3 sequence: CASRRPGGPFQYF. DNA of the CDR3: TGTGCCAGCAGGCGACCAGGGGGCCCCTTTCAGTACTTC.

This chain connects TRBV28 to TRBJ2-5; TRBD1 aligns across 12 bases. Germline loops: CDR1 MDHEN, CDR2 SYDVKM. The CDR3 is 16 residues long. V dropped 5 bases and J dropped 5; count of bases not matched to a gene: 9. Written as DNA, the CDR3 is TGTGCCAGCAGTACCACAGGGACAGGGGGCCGGGAGACCCAGTACTTC. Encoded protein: CASSTTGTGGRETQYF.